The source of this T cell receptor beta chain is a study of OX40 agonist ivuxolimab in advanced cancers. Study-wide background: A diagnosis of hepatocellular carcinoma, melanoma, renal cell or head and neck cancer was present in dose-escalation patients. Males comprised roughly four fifths of the group, whose mean age was approximately 61 years (range 23 to 79).

Study-wide results and limits: Nonresponders included some who also had low normalized T-cell clonal expansion. Expanded clones were, on average, more numerous in CD8+ T cells than in CD4+.

There are 14 residues in the CDR3. Germline CDR1 is SGHNT and CDR2 is YYREEE (reference sequence). Clones were read by immunoSEQ multiplex PCR, and TCRdb kept only the in-frame ones, dropping some. The data show 80,000 to 100,000 clones, 90% to 95% seen once. With regard to this clone: The antigen is not known. One junction end does not reproduce the germline sequence, and a read error may be involved.

The input for sequencing was CD4+ or CD8+ T cells sorted from blood, taken in a trial of the OX40 agonist ivuxolimab. The rearrangement links TRBV5-4 to TRBJ1-1; D might be TRBD1 (5 bases). This receptor was identified in an adult with an advanced solid tumor such as melanoma, head and neck, liver or kidney cancer. CDR3 DNA: TGTGCCAGCAACTTGGAGGGGAGGAACACTGAAGCTTTCTTT. Protein product: CASNLEGRNTEAFF.